These T cell receptor beta chains were read from a single sample in a study of cytomegalovirus exposure and HLA in healthy donors. Sequenced by immunoSEQ multiplex PCR; TCRdb stores in-frame clones only, minus some. This table holds around 180,000 clones, about 88% found once. Sample: PBMCs. The receptors come from a woman aged 18-29 years in good health and CMV-seronegative. Each CDR3 is given with its conserved first and last residue. The order of the fields is CDR3 protein, V gene, J gene, D gene. A D gene is named only where the DNA matches it firmly.

CDR3 protein: CASSYSVRGRPYEQYF
V gene: TRBV6-5
J gene: TRBJ2-7
D gene: TRBD1

CDR3 protein: CASSWSYEQFF
V gene: TRBV6-5
J gene: TRBJ2-1
D gene: NA

CDR3 protein: CASSLRQLTTYEQYF
V gene: TRBV27
J gene: TRBJ2-7
D gene: NA

CDR3 protein: CASSLEYRGGNYGYTF
V gene: TRBV7-8
J gene: TRBJ1-2
D gene: TRBD1

CDR3 protein: CASSPGGGLAESLAKNIQYF
V gene: TRBV5-1
J gene: TRBJ2-4
D gene: TRBD2

CDR3 protein: CASSSTLTYEQYF
V gene: TRBV7-9
J gene: TRBJ2-7
D gene: NA

CDR3 protein: CASSQAPGGQEYYGQYF
V gene: TRBV4-1
J gene: TRBJ2-7
D gene: NA

CDR3 protein: CASSYRELAALEQYF
V gene: TRBV6-5
J gene: TRBJ2-7
D gene: TRBD2

CDR3 protein: CASSPASGGLSYEQYF
V gene: TRBV6-6
J gene: TRBJ2-7
D gene: TRBD2

CDR3 protein: CASSVDPQGSYEQYF
V gene: TRBV9
J gene: TRBJ2-7
D gene: NA

CDR3 protein: CASSLWDTFENEQYF
V gene: TRBV5-1
J gene: TRBJ2-7
D gene: NA

CDR3 protein: CASSSGGWYEQYF
V gene: TRBV7-9
J gene: TRBJ2-7
D gene: TRBD1

CDR3 protein: CAISGTRTSGGVNEQFF
V gene: TRBV10-3
J gene: TRBJ2-1
D gene: TRBD2

CDR3 protein: CATSSASGGLTQETQYF
V gene: TRBV15
J gene: TRBJ2-5
D gene: TRBD2

CDR3 protein: CASSFDRDHNEQFF
V gene: TRBV5-1
J gene: TRBJ2-1
D gene: TRBD1

CDR3 protein: CASSPRTSGAGTQYF
V gene: TRBV6-5
J gene: TRBJ2-3
D gene: TRBD2

CDR3 protein: CASTNIDRGGNQPQHF
V gene: TRBV6-6
J gene: TRBJ1-5
D gene: NA

CDR3 protein: CASSPSSAGELFF
V gene: TRBV9
J gene: TRBJ2-2
D gene: NA

CDR3 protein: CASSPAEGVGYEQYF
V gene: TRBV18
J gene: TRBJ2-7
D gene: NA

CDR3 protein: CASSSNRVTFF
V gene: TRBV6-6
J gene: TRBJ1-1
D gene: NA

CDR3 protein: CASSSGGGEETQYF
V gene: TRBV6-1
J gene: TRBJ2-5
D gene: TRBD1

CDR3 protein: CASSRGQDETEAFF
V gene: TRBV7-9
J gene: TRBJ1-1
D gene: TRBD1

CDR3 protein: CASSQDRGGTYYGYTF
V gene: TRBV4-3
J gene: TRBJ1-2
D gene: NA

CDR3 protein: CASSLAPGGTGELFF
V gene: TRBV5-1
J gene: TRBJ2-2
D gene: TRBD2

CDR3 protein: CASSESAALNTEAFF
V gene: TRBV10-1
J gene: TRBJ1-1
D gene: NA

CDR3 protein: CASSFGTVQETQYF
V gene: TRBV7-8
J gene: TRBJ2-5
D gene: NA

CDR3 protein: CASSSGGVRDTQYF
V gene: TRBV9
J gene: TRBJ2-3
D gene: NA

CDR3 protein: CASSPHRGRSNQPQHF
V gene: TRBV4-1
J gene: TRBJ1-5
D gene: NA

CDR3 protein: CASSLQTSEGTSQFF
V gene: TRBV7-9
J gene: TRBJ2-1
D gene: TRBD2